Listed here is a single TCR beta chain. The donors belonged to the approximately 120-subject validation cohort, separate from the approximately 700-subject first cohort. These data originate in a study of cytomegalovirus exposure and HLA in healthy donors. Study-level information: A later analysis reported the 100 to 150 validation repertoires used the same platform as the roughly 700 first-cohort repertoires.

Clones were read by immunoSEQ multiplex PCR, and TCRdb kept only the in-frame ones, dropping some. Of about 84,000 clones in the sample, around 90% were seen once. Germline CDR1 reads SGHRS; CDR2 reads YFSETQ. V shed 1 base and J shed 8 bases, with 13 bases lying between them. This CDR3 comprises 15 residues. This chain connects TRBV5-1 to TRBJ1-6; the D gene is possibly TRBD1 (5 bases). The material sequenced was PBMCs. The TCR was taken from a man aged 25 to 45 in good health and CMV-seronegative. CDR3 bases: TGCGCCAGCAGCTTGCAAAATACCAGGGATTCACCCCTCCACTTT. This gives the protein CASSLQNTRDSPLHF.